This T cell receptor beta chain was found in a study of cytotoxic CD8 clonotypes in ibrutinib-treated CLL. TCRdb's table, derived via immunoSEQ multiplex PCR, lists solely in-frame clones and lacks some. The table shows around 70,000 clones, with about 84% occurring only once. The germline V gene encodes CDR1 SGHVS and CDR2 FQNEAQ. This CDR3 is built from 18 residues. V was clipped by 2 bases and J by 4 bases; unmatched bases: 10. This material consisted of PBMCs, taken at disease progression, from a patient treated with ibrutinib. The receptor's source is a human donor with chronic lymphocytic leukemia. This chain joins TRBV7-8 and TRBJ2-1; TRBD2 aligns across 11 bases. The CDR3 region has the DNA TGTGCCAGCAGCTTATTTAGATTGGCTAGCGGGAGGTACAATGAGCAGTTCTTC. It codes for CASSLFRLASGRYNEQFF.